This paragraph reports one TCR beta chain. This record comes from a study of Graves' ophthalmopathy and Graves' hyperthyroidism. On the study more broadly: The authors collected peripheral blood at initial diagnosis, before any treatment.

In donors with ophthalmopathy, activity was moderate-to-severe, with CAS ≥3, NOSPECS ≥4 and duration under 3 months. Other autoimmune diseases, uncontrolled infections, pregnancy and lactation each led to patient exclusion. As the template, RNA transcripts were used to amplify TCR beta CDR3 regions. HTBI primers primed a first-round RT-PCR, and a second-round multiplex PCR followed. TCRdb independently ran MiXCR on the multiplex PCR reads; one entry per CDR3 protein. The sample includes about 700,000 distinct CDR3 sequences, around 40% of them seen just once. The sequence came from an adult man with Graves' ophthalmopathy. The sample consisted of peripheral blood.

CDR3 sequence: CASSQEGEGNTIYF. The CDR3, as DNA: TGTGCCAGCAGCCAAGAAGGAGAGGGAAACACCATATATTTT. The chain carries TRBV11-1 and TRBJ1-3, with unresolved D. The germline CDR1 and CDR2 sequences are SGHAT and FQDESV (reference sequence). The CDR3 is 14 amino acids. V was cut by 5 bases and J by 4 bases, with 12 bases left in between.